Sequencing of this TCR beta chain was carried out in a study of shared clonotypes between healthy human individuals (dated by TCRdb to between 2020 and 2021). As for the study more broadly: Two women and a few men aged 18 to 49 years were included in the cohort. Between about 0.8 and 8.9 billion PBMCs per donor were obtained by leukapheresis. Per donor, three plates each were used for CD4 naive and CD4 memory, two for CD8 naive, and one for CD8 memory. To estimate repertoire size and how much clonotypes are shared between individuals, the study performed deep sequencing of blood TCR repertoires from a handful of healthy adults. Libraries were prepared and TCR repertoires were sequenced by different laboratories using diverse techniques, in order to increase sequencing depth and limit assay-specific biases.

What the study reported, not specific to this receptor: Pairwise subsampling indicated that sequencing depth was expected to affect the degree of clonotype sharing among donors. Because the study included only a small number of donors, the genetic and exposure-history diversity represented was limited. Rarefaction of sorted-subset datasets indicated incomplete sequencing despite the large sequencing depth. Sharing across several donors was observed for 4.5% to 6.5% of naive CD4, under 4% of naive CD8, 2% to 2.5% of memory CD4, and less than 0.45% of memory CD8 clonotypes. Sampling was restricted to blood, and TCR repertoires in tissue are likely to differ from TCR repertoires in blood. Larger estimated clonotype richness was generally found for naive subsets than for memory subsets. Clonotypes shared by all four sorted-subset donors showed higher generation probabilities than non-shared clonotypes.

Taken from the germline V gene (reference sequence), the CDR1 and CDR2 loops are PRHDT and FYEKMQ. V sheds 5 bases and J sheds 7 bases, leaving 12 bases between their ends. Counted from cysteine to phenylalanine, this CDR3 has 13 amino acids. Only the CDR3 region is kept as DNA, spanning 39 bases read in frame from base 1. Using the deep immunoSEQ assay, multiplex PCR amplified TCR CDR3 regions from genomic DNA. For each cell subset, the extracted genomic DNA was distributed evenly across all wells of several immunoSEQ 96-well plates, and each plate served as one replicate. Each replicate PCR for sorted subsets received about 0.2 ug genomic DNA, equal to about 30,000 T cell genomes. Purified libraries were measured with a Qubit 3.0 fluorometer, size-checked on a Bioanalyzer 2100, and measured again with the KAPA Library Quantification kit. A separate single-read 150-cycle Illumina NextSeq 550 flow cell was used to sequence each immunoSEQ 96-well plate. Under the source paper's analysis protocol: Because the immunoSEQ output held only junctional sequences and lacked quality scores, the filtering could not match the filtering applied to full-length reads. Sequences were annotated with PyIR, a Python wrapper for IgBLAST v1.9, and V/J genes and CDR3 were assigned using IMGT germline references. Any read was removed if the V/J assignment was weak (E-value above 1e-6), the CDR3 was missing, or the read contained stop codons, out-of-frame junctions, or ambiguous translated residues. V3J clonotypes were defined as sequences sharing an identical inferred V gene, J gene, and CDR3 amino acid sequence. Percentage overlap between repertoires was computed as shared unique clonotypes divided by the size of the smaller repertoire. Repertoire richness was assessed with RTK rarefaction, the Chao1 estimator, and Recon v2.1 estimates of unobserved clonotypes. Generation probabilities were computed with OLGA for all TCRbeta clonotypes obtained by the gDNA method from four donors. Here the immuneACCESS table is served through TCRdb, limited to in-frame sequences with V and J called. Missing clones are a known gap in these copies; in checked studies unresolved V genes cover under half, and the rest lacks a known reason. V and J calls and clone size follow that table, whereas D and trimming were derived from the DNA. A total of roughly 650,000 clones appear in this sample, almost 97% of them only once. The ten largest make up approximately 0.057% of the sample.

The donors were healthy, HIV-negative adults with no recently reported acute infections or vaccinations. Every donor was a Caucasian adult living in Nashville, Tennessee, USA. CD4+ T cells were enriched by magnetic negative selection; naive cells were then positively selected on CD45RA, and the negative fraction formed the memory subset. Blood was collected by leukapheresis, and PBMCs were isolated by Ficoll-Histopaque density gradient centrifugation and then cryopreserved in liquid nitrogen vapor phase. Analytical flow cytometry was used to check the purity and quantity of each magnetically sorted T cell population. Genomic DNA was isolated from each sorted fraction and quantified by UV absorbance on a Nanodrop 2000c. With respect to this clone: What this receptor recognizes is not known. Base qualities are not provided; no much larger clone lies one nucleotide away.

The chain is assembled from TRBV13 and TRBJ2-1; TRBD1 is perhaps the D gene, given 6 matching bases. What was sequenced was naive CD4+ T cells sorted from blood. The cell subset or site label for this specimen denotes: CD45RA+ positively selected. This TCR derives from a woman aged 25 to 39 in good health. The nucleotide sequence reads TGTGCCAGCAGCCTCCGACAGGTTAATGAGCAGTTCTTC. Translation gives CASSLRQVNEQFF.